Ten or more counts support the clone carrying this T cell receptor beta chain. The data were obtained in a study of metastatic and nonmetastatic thyroid tumors. At the level of the study: It was across blood and tumor or nodule tissue from malignant and benign thyroid patients that repertoires were compared.

Thyroid surgery was performed in patients who had received no treatment beforehand. The CDR3 is made up of 14 amino acids. CDR1 is SGHDT, CDR2 YYEEEE, per germline. The germline V and J ends were trimmed by 5 bases and 1 base, with 9 bases remaining between them. Authors' methods: The study took CDR3 differences across clinicopathological groups and made a distant-metastasis classifier for papillary thyroid cancer from them. TCRdb used MiXCR to call clones anew from the PCR reads. The V and J calls shown here were made by TCRdb, not taken from the authors' results. The table lists some 40,000 clones, approximately 17% of them singletons.

The sequence was obtained from a female donor with papillary thyroid cancer or a benign thyroid nodule (not recorded which). Some clones in this sample may be carry-over from other donors' samples. Sample: tumor tissue. V and J are TRBV5-6 and TRBJ2-2; D unclear. This CDR3 reads CASSPGRNTGELFF. The CDR3 coding sequence is TGTGCCAGCAGTCCGGGCAGGAACACCGGGGAGCTGTTTTTT.